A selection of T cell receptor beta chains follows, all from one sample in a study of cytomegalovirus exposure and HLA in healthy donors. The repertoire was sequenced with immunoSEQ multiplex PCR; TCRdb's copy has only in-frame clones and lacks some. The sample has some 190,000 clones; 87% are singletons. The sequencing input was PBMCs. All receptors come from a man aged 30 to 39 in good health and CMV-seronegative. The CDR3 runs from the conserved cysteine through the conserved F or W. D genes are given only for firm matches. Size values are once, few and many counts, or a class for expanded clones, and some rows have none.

cdr3_aa: CASSLARAFYGYTF; cdr3_nt: TGTGCCAGCAGCTTAGCCAGGGCTTTCTATGGCTACACCTTC; d_call: -; j_call: TRBJ1-2; v_call: TRBV11-2; clone_size: -
cdr3_aa: CASSYADTTYEQYF; cdr3_nt: TGTGCCAGCAGTTACGCGGACACAACCTACGAGCAGTACTTC; d_call: -; j_call: TRBJ2-7; v_call: TRBV6-5; clone_size: -
cdr3_aa: CASSDLGDQPQHF; cdr3_nt: TGTGCCAGCAGCGACCTAGGAGATCAGCCCCAGCATTTT; d_call: -; j_call: TRBJ1-5; v_call: TRBV7-9; clone_size: -
cdr3_aa: CASSSRKPGGAGTGELFF; cdr3_nt: TGTGCCAGCAGCTCCAGAAAACCAGGGGGCGCGGGCACCGGGGAGCTGTTTTTT; d_call: TRBD1; j_call: TRBJ2-2; v_call: TRBV11-3; clone_size: few
cdr3_aa: CSVGTNYNEQFF; cdr3_nt: TGCAGCGTGGGGACTAATTACAATGAGCAGTTCTTC; d_call: TRBD2; j_call: TRBJ2-1; v_call: TRBV29-1; clone_size: -
cdr3_aa: CASSQGGPGAPYEQYF; cdr3_nt: TGCGCCAGCAGCCAAGGTGGCCCCGGAGCTCCCTACGAGCAGTACTTC; d_call: -; j_call: TRBJ2-7; v_call: TRBV4-1; clone_size: -
cdr3_aa: CASSSRNKTSGPSYNEQFF; cdr3_nt: TGTGCCAGCAGCTCTCGGAATAAGACTAGCGGGCCTTCCTACAATGAGCAGTTCTTC; d_call: TRBD2; j_call: TRBJ2-1; v_call: TRBV5-5; clone_size: -
cdr3_aa: CASSPVPGQLNTEAFF; cdr3_nt: TGCGCCAGCAGCCCTGTCCCGGGACAGTTGAACACTGAAGCTTTCTTT; d_call: TRBD1; j_call: TRBJ1-1; v_call: TRBV4-1; clone_size: -
cdr3_aa: CASSFFGGGAEQYF; cdr3_nt: TGTGCCAGCAGCTTCTTCGGCGGGGGTGCCGAGCAGTACTTC; d_call: TRBD2; j_call: TRBJ2-7; v_call: TRBV5-6; clone_size: once
cdr3_aa: CAISARNTEAFF; cdr3_nt: TGTGCCATCAGTGCTAGGAACACTGAAGCTTTCTTT; d_call: -; j_call: TRBJ1-1; v_call: TRBV10-3; clone_size: -
cdr3_aa: CASRFRDNPYEQYF; cdr3_nt: TGCGCCAGCAGGTTCCGGGACAATCCCTACGAGCAGTACTTC; d_call: -; j_call: TRBJ2-7; v_call: TRBV5-1; clone_size: few
cdr3_aa: CASSLGGVGASYEQYF; cdr3_nt: TGTGCCAGCAGCTTAGGGGGAGTTGGGGCCTCCTACGAGCAGTACTTC; d_call: -; j_call: TRBJ2-7; v_call: TRBV5-5; clone_size: -
cdr3_aa: CASSYSTLLNEQFF; cdr3_nt: TGTGCCAGCAGTTACTCGACTCTCCTCAATGAGCAGTTCTTC; d_call: -; j_call: TRBJ2-1; v_call: TRBV6-6; clone_size: -
cdr3_aa: CASSFWGQGTFEQFF; cdr3_nt: TGTGCCAGCAGTTTTTGGGGACAGGGGACATTTGAGCAGTTCTTC; d_call: TRBD1; j_call: TRBJ2-1; v_call: TRBV28; clone_size: -
cdr3_aa: CASSLALSAAHEAFF; cdr3_nt: TGTGCCAGCAGCTTAGCACTTTCGGCGGCCCATGAAGCTTTCTTT; d_call: -; j_call: TRBJ1-1; v_call: TRBV7-9; clone_size: once
cdr3_aa: CASSPGDRAGNQPQHF; cdr3_nt: TGTGCCAGCAGTCCCGGGGACAGGGCAGGAAATCAGCCCCAGCATTTT; d_call: TRBD1; j_call: TRBJ1-5; v_call: TRBV7-9; clone_size: -
cdr3_aa: CASSPAEQPSTDTQYF; cdr3_nt: TGTGCCAGCAGCCCCGCGGAGCAGCCTAGCACAGATACGCAGTATTTT; d_call: -; j_call: TRBJ2-3; v_call: TRBV7-6; clone_size: few
cdr3_aa: CASSQEGSGGYEQYF; cdr3_nt: TGTGCCAGCAGCCAAGAAGGCAGCGGGGGATACGAGCAGTACTTC; d_call: TRBD2; j_call: TRBJ2-7; v_call: TRBV4-2; clone_size: -
cdr3_aa: CASSQDFGGLDSNQPQHF; cdr3_nt: TGCGCCAGCAGCCAAGATTTCGGGGGGCTCGATAGCAATCAGCCCCAGCATTTT; d_call: -; j_call: TRBJ1-5; v_call: TRBV4-3; clone_size: -
cdr3_aa: CASSLTRERAYNEQFF; cdr3_nt: TGTGCCAGCTCACTTACCAGGGAACGAGCTTACAATGAGCAGTTCTTC; d_call: -; j_call: TRBJ2-1; v_call: TRBV18; clone_size: -
cdr3_aa: CASSAQASNTEAFF; cdr3_nt: TGTGCCAGCAGTGCTCAGGCTTCGAACACTGAAGCTTTCTTT; d_call: -; j_call: TRBJ1-1; v_call: TRBV2; clone_size: -
cdr3_aa: CASSAAVSSTDTQYF; cdr3_nt: TGCGCCAGCAGCGCGGCGGTTAGTAGCACAGATACGCAGTATTTT; d_call: -; j_call: TRBJ2-3; v_call: TRBV5-1; clone_size: -
cdr3_aa: CASSLDGEQFF; cdr3_nt: TGTGCCAGCAGCTTAGACGGTGAGCAGTTCTTC; d_call: -; j_call: TRBJ2-1; v_call: TRBV7-9; clone_size: -